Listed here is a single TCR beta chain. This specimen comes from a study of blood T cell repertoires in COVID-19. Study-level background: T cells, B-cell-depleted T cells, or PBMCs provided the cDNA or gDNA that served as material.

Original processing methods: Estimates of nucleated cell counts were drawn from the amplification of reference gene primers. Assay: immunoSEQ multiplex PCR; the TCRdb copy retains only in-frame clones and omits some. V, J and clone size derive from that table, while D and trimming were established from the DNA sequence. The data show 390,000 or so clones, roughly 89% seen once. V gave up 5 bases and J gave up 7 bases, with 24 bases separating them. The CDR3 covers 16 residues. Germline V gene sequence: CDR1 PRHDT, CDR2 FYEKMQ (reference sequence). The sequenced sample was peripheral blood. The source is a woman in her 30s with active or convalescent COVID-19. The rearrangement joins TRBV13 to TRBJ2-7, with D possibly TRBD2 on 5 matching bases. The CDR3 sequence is CASSRTPDAGGLEQYF. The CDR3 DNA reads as TGTGCCAGCAGCAGAACACCGGACGCCGGAGGCTTAGAGCAGTACTTC.